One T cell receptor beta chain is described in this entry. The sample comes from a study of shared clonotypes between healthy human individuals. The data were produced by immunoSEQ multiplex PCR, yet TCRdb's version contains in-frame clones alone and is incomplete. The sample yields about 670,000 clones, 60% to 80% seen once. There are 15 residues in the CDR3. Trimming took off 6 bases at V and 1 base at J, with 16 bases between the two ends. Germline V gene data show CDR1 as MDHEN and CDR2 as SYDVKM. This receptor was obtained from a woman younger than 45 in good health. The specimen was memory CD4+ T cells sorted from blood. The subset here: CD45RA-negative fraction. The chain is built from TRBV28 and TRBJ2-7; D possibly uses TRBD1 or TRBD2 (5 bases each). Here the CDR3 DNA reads TGTGCCAGCAGCCCTGGGACGGAAAGATCCTACGAGCAGTACTTC. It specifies CASSPGTERSYEQYF.